This TCR beta chain appears in the sequencing data of a study of T-cell memory formation after mild COVID-19 (dated by TCRdb to 2020 to 2023). Some background on the complete study: TCR sequence clusters from the two donors were found to be largely donor specific. The cohort comprised two young, previously healthy adult volunteers, one female and one male. Longitudinal TCRalpha and TCRbeta repertoire sequencing tracked T-cell clones expanding and contracting after mild COVID-19 in two donors.

Findings and caveats that apply to the study as a whole: Only a couple of mild cases were covered by the study, and larger cohorts that include severe cases with pre-infection samples were considered necessary. Balanced CD4/CD8 phenotypes were observed for clones contracting from day 15 to 85, whereas a bias towards CD4+ was observed for a second wave of clones expanding from day 15 to 37. Contracting CD4+ clones were located mainly in the CM and EM memory subsets, whereas CD8+ clones were found to be enriched in EMRA. SARS-CoV-2 specificity was not confirmed for the second-wave clones peaking on day 37. Some responding clones were detected in pre-infection memory, which suggested that pre-existing cross-reactive memory T cells had joined the SARS-CoV-2 response.

These reads were obtained on an Illumina NovaSeq 6000. Using 5'RACE with constant-segment primers, TCRalpha and TCRbeta cDNA libraries were constructed, with sample barcodes and unique molecular identifiers added in the process. Trizol reagent was used to extract RNA from every sample. Libraries were amplified in two PCR steps, with a second sample barcode and Illumina TruSeq adapters added in the second step. Libraries were sequenced on an Illumina NovaSeq with 2 x 150 bp paired-end reads. As for the original processing: With migec v1.2.7, reads were demultiplexed and then collapsed into UMI-guided consensus sequences. Using mixcr v2.1.11, the UMI consensuses were aligned to TRA and TRB V and J templates and assembled into clonotypes. Clonotypes were classified as expanded or contracted when called significant by both edgeR and NoisET, with noise models trained on biological replicates. For edgeR calls, a false discovery rate-adjusted p below 0.01 and a log2 fold-change threshold of 1 were applied. As an exploratory analysis of dynamics, max-normalized trajectories of the 1000 most abundant clonotypes were examined by PCA with hierarchical clustering. The CD4 or CD8 phenotype of responding clones was assigned using the separately sequenced CD4+ and CD8+ repertoires. TCRdb handled the public reads itself, with Q25 trimming in fastp and clone calling in MiXCR, and kept productive beta chains. Each entry is one CDR3 protein sequence, shown with its most common DNA and genes. The V and J calls and clone size come from TCRdb's table, not from the authors' own analysis. For this sample there are about 350,000 distinct CDR3 sequences; approximately 15% appear just once. Around a fifth of the sample rests with the top ten.

For this clonotype: Its antigen is not yet known. A read error is possible here, since a much larger clone lies one base away. Here the CDR3 omits its conserved ending phenylalanine or tryptophan, so a read error is the likely source.

Ficoll-Paque density gradient centrifugation was the method used to isolate PBMCs. The clonotype comes from a man in his late teens or twenties who had mild COVID-19 (a few samples of this study predate the infection). The sample titles of this study are shuffled in the database, so cell type and time point are left out; the donor was told from shared clones. Sequenced input: PBMCs or a T cell subset sorted from them (not recorded which).

The nucleotide sequence reads as follows: TGTGCCAGCAGCCGGGACTTCGGGGGAGATACGCAGTATCTT. It encodes CASSRDFGGDTQYL. The V gene is TRBV7-2 and the J gene is TRBJ2-3; TRBD2 could be the D gene, as 6 bases match. CDR1 and CDR2, looked up from the germline V gene, are SGHTA and FQGNSA. The CDR3 length is 14 residues, termini included. The read is trimmed to its CDR3 DNA, 42 bases read in frame from base 1. Cut back by 5 bases and 5 bases, the V and J ends lie 14 bases apart.